These T cell receptor beta chains were read from a single sample in a study of T cell repertoires in cytomegalovirus infection. One entry per CDR3 protein results from TCRdb running MiXCR on the reads. The sample shows about 260,000 distinct CDR3 sequences, roughly an eighth of them seen only once. The sample was PBMCs. The receptors were gathered from a human donor in good health (CMV status not recorded). Some clones in this sample may be carry-over from other donors' samples. Both conserved end residues are part of each CDR3. The order of the fields is V gene, J gene, D gene, CDR3 length, clone size, CDR3 DNA, CDR3 protein. A D gene is named only where the DNA matches it firmly. Not every row has a clone size; where given, it reads once, few, many or a size class.

>TRBV28|TRBJ2-7|.|11|many
TGTGCCGCTGCGGGGGCAGACGAGCAGTACTTC
CAAAGADEQYF
>TRBV4-1|TRBJ1-4|.|14|.
TGCGCCAGCAGCCAAGTTAACGTCGGGGGAAAACTGTTTTTT
CASSQVNVGGKLFF
>TRBV29-1|TRBJ2-2|.|13|.
TGCAGCGTTGAAAGGCAGAACACCGGGGAGCTGTTTTTT
CSVERQNTGELFF
>TRBV15|TRBJ2-7|TRBD1|19|few
TGTGCCACCAGCAGAGGTGGGGGACAGGGTCTCCAGCGGGGCTACGAGCAGTACTTC
CATSRGGGQGLQRGYEQYF
>TRBV7-9|TRBJ2-1|.|10|.
TGTGCCAGCAGCACGGGACAGCAGTTCTTC
CASSTGQQFF
>TRBV7-9|TRBJ1-1|.|14|many
TGTGCCAGCAGCTTAGCGCAAAGGGTCACTGAAGCTTTCTTT
CASSLAQRVTEAFF
>TRBV7-9|TRBJ1-2|.|15|few
TGTGCCAGCAGCCCTAGCGGGGTAGGGGGGCCTGGCTACACCTTC
CASSPSGVGGPGYTF
>TRBV18|TRBJ1-3|.|16|few
TGTGCCAGCTCAGGGGACGGCGGGCCCTCTGGAAACACCATATATTTT
CASSGDGGPSGNTIYF
>TRBV12-3/TRBV12-4|TRBJ1-2|.|17|many
TGTGCCAGCAGTTTAATAAGGTTTATGGACAGCGAGAATGGCTACACCTTC
CASSLIRFMDSENGYTF
>TRBV7-2|TRBJ2-7|TRBD1|19|many
TGTGCCAGCAGCTCAGAGGTCCCCGGGACAGAAAAGATCCTCTACGAGCAGTACTTC
CASSSEVPGTEKILYEQYF
>TRBV7-2|TRBJ2-1|.|13|many
TGTGCCAGCAGTAGTGGGGGTATTGATGAGCAGTTCTTC
CASSSGGIDEQFF
>TRBV4-2|TRBJ1-5|.|14|.
TGTGCCAGCAGCCAAGCCAGGGGCGATCAGCCCCAGCATTTT
CASSQARGDQPQHF
>TRBV6-2/TRBV6-3|TRBJ2-6|.|15|once
TGTGCCAGCAGTTTTGTGGTCTCTGGGGCCAACGTCCTGACTTTC
CASSFVVSGANVLTF
>TRBV20-1|TRBJ1-6|TRBD1|16|few
TGCAGTGCTCATAAACAGACAGGGGAAGATAATTCACCCCTCCACTTT
CSAHKQTGEDNSPLHF
>TRBV10-3|TRBJ2-6|TRBD1|16|many
TGTGCCATACGGCCCGACAGGGGCTCTGGGGCCAACGTCCTGACTTTC
CAIRPDRGSGANVLTF
>TRBV7-9|TRBJ2-7|.|12|.
TGTGCCAGCAGCTTTGAGGGTACTCATCAGTACTTC
CASSFEGTHQYF
>TRBV6-2/TRBV6-3|TRBJ2-7|.|12|many
TGTGCCAGCAGTTACATCGTCTACGAGCAGTACTTC
CASSYIVYEQYF
>TRBV5-4|TRBJ1-6|.|15|few
TGTGCCAGCAGCTTATCCGGGATCTGGGATTCACCCCTCCACTTT
CASSLSGIWDSPLHF
>TRBV19|TRBJ2-5|TRBD1|14|many
TGTGCCAGTCGGGCCTTACAGGGGGCGGAGACCCAGTACTTC
CASRALQGAETQYF
>TRBV28|TRBJ1-4|TRBD1|15|many
TGTGCCAGCACCCCACGGACAGGGGGTAATGAAAAACTGTTTTTT
CASTPRTGGNEKLFF
>TRBV25-1|TRBJ1-2|.|13|.
TGTGCCAGCAGTGAGGGACTGTTCTATGGCTACACCTTC
CASSEGLFYGYTF
>TRBV6-6|TRBJ2-1|TRBD1|15|few
TGTGCCAGCAGTTACTTGGACAGGGGTAACAATGAGCAGTTCTTC
CASSYLDRGNNEQFF
>TRBV5-6|TRBJ2-2|TRBD1|15|.
TGTGCCAGCAGCCTGACAGGGGGCGTCACCGGGGAGCTGTTTTTT
CASSLTGGVTGELFF
>TRBV29-1|TRBJ1-1|.|11|few
TGCAGCGCCCCGTCAGACAGGGAAGCTTTCTTT
CSAPSDREAFF
>TRBV7-9|TRBJ2-1|TRBD2|16|many
TGTGCCAGCAGCCTGCGGACTAGCGGGATCTACAATGAGCAGTTCTTC
CASSLRTSGIYNEQFF
>TRBV7-4|TRBJ1-2|.|14|few
TGTGCCAGCAGGGGGTCGGGACAAAACTATGGCTACACCTTC
CASRGSGQNYGYTF